These 14 T cell receptor beta chains share one sample of origin, sequenced in a study of Ad26.COV2.S vaccination and SARS-CoV-2 variants. Using immunoSEQ multiplex PCR, the repertoire was profiled, and TCRdb retains in-frame clones only, with some absent. The table has roughly 680,000 clones, approximately 88% seen once. As to treatment: roughly 20 received Ad26.COV2.S at low or high dose, single or two shots; roughly 5 received placebo; per-sample allocation not given. Specimens were obtained on day 63 following the first vaccine or placebo injection. Sample: peripheral blood, taken in a trial of Ad26.COV2.S vaccine versus placebo. These receptor sequences come from a person aged 18-65 years who received the Ad26.COV2.S COVID-19 vaccine or a placebo.

CDR3 in amino acids: CASSFGSSSYNSPLHF. DNA of the CDR3: TGCGCCAGCAGCTTTGGATCGAGCTCCTATAATTCACCCCTCCACTTT. The chain uses TRBV5-1 and TRBJ1-6; no clear D gene. The CDR3 extends over 16 amino acids. V shed 2 bases and J shed 0 bases, with 9 bases lying between them. The V gene's germline CDR1 is SGHRS and CDR2 YFSETQ.

J is TRBJ2-2 and V is TRBV4-1; D unclear. The V gene's germline CDR1 is MGHRA and CDR2 YSYEKL. V shed 3 bases and J shed 6 bases, with 17 bases lying between them. This CDR3 region has 16 residues. The CDR3 sequence: CASSQATAMGAGELFF. The CDR3 DNA sequence: TGCGCCAGCAGCCAGGCGACCGCAATGGGCGCCGGGGAGCTGTTTTTT.

The chain carries TRBV11-2 and TRBJ1-2; no definite D call. The V and J ends lost 5 bases and 8 bases respectively, with 12 bases between them. This CDR3 spans 12 amino acids. Germline V gives CDR1 SGHAT, CDR2 FQNNGV. CDR3 sequence: CASSEGARGYTF. The CDR3 coding sequence is TGTGCCAGCAGCGAGGGAGCTCGCGGCTACACCTTC.

The chain is built from TRBV5-1 and TRBJ2-4, with 9 bases matching TRBD2. CDR1 is SGHRS and CDR2 is YFSETQ in the germline V gene. The CDR3 consists of 15 residues. Trimming at V came to 2 bases and at J to 8 bases, leaving 8 bases not matched to a gene. DNA for the CDR3: TGCGCCAGCAGCTTACCCTCTAGCGGGGTCGACATTCAGTACTTC. Translating it yields CASSLPSSGVDIQYF. The full variable domain, with the rest looked up from reference TRBV5-1 and TRBJ2-4, is KAGVTQTPRYLIKTRGQQVTLSCSPISGHRSVSWYQQTPGQGLQFLFEYFSETQRNKGNFPGRFSGRQFSNSRSEMNVSTLELGDSALYLCASSLPSSGVDIQYFGAGTRLSVL.

The V and J genes are TRBV7-9 and TRBJ1-5; D uncertain. The CDR3 runs 15 residues. V was shortened by 1 base and J by 0 bases, with 7 bases between the two germline ends. Germline V gene sequence: CDR1 SEHNR, CDR2 FQNEAQ (reference sequence). The CDR3 loop reads CASSLGQFSNQPQHF. Written as DNA, the CDR3 is TGTGCCAGCAGCTTAGGCCAGTTTAGCAATCAGCCCCAGCATTTT.

V and J are TRBV6-6 and TRBJ1-3; D is unresolved. Trimming left V 6 bases short and J 4 bases short, with 10 bases between. This CDR3 is built from 13 residues. Germline CDR1 reads MNHNY; CDR2 reads SVGAGI (reference sequence). CDR3 nucleotide sequence: TGTGCCAGCAGACGGACGGGGGGAAACACCATATATTTT. It encodes CASRRTGGNTIYF.

This sequence joins TRBV6-5 and TRBJ2-3, with D hard to call. Germline CDR1 reads MNHEY; CDR2 reads SVGAGI. The length of the CDR3 is 11 residues. The V and J ends lost 7 bases and 5 bases respectively, with 7 bases between them. Here the CDR3 DNA reads TGTGCCAGCAAACCCGGAGATACGCAGTATTTT. Its protein is CASKPGDTQYF.

The CDR3 loop is CASSQDWLAGMGEQFF. CDR3 nucleotides: TGTGCCAGCAGCCAAGATTGGCTAGCGGGGATGGGTGAGCAGTTCTTC. This sequence joins TRBV3-1 (or the pseudogene TRBV3-2) and TRBJ2-1, with 9 nucleotides matching TRBD2. This CDR3 is built from 16 residues. Germline V gives CDR1 LGHDT, CDR2 YNNKEL (reference sequence). Trimming cost V 0 bases and J 9 bases; bases outside gene matches: 9.

J is TRBJ1-4 and V is TRBV12-3 or TRBV12-4; possibly TRBD1 for D (6 bases). Trimming stripped 4 bases from V and 8 bases from J, with 11 bases between. This CDR3 spans 13 amino acids. CDR3 loop: CASSSGTPEKLFF. The CDR3 region has the DNA TGTGCCAGCAGTTCCGGGACACCCGAAAAACTGTTTTTT.

CDR3 in DNA: TGTGCCAGCAGCCAATCTAATGAGCAGTTCTTC. This encodes CASSQSNEQFF. This sequence joins TRBV7-9 and TRBJ2-1; D gene unclear. Trimming took 5 bases from V and 7 from J, leaving 6 bases between them. The CDR3 runs 11 residues. CDR1 and CDR2 from the germline V gene are SEHNR and FQNEAQ (reference sequence).

V is TRBV7-6 and J is TRBJ2-2; 9 nucleotides align to TRBD1. CDR1 SGHVS and CDR2 FNYEAQ come from the germline V gene. The CDR3 length is 16 residues. J was trimmed by 5 bases and V by 3 bases; bases with no gene match: 7. DNA for the CDR3: TGTGCCAGCAGCTTGACTAGGGACAGGGTTACCGGGGAGCTGTTTTTT. Translating it yields CASSLTRDRVTGELFF.

The genes are TRBV2 and TRBJ1-2; 7 bases are a match to TRBD1. The CDR3 spans 13 residues. The V segment lost 2 bases and the J segment 7 bases; nucleotides outside the gene matches: 4. The germline V gene encodes CDR1 SNHLY and CDR2 FYNNEI. CDR3 loop: CASSELRGFGYTF. The CDR3 region has the DNA TGTGCCAGCAGTGAACTCAGGGGGTTTGGCTACACCTTC.

This chain uses TRBV2 with TRBJ2-3; D might be TRBD2 (5 bases). V lost 3 bases, J lost 4 bases, and 5 bases lay in between. The CDR3 is made up of 12 amino acids. Germline CDR1 is SNHLY and CDR2 is FYNNEI. CDR3 protein: CASSDGADTQYF. The CDR3 DNA is TGTGCCAGCAGTGACGGGGCAGATACGCAGTATTTT.

V is TRBV14 and J is TRBJ2-3, with D perhaps TRBD1 (6 bases). The V and J ends lost 3 bases and 2 bases respectively, with 12 bases between them. This CDR3 contains 15 residues. CDR1 is SGHDN, CDR2 FVKESK, per germline. The DNA for the CDR3 is TGTGCCAGCAGCCAGCAGGGGACATTCACAGATACGCAGTATTTT. Translation: CASSQQGTFTDTQYF.